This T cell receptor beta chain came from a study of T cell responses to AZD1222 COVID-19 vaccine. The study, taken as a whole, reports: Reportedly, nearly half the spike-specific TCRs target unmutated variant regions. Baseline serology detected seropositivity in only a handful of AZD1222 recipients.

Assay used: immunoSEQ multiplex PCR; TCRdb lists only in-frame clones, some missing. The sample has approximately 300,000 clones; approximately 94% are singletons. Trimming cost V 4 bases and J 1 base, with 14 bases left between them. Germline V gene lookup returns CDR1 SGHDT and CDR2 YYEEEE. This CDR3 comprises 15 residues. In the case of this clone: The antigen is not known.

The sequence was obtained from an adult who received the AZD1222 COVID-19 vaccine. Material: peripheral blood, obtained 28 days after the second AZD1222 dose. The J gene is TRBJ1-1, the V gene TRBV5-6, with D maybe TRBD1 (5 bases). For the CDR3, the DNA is TGTGCCAGCAGCCGCGTTGGGGGTGGGAACACTGAAGCTTTCTTT. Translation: CASSRVGGGNTEAFF.